This TCR beta chain was captured in a study of blood T cell repertoires in COVID-19. About the research overall: Italy, Spain and the United States were the sources of the convalescent and acute COVID-19 samples. PBMCs, B-cell-depleted T cells, or T cells provided the cDNA or gDNA that made up the material.

CDR3 length: 17 residues. CDR1 SGHTA and CDR2 FQGTGA come from the germline V gene. Trimming removed 1 base at V and 0 bases at J, with 10 bases between. Authors' data handling: Amplified reference gene primers provided the basis for estimating nucleated cell counts. Method: immunoSEQ multiplex PCR; TCRdb's copy keeps in-frame clones and lacks some. That table furnishes V, J and clone size, whereas the DNA furnished D and trimming. The table has 130,000 or so clones, about four fifths seen once. Sequencing used peripheral blood. The rearrangement joins TRBV7-3 to TRBJ2-6; weak D call: TRBD2 (6 bases). The receptor comes from a woman aged 55-69 years with active or convalescent COVID-19. The chain's CDR3 is CASSLRTGASGANVLTF. The CDR3 bases are TGTGCCAGCAGCTTAAGGACGGGAGCCTCTGGGGCCAACGTCCTGACTTTC.